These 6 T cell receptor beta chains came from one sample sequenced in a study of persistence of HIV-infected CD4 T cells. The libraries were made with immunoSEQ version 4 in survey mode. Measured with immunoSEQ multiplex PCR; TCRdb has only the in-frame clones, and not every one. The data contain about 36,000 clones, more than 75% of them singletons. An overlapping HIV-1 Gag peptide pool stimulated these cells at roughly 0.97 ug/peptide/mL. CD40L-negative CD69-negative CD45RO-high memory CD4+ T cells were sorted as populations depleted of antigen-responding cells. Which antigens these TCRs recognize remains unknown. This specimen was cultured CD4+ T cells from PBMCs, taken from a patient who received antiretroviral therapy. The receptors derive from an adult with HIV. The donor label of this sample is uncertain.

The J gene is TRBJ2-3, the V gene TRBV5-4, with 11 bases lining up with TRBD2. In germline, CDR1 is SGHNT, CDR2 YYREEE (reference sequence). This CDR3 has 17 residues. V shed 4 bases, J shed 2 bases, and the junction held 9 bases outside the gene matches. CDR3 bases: TGTGCCAGCAGCCGTCAACTAGCGGGGGCCTTCACAGATACGCAGTATTTT. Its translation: CASSRQLAGAFTDTQYF. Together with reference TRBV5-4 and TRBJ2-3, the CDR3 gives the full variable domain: ETGVTQSPTHLIKTRGQQVTLRCSSQSGHNTVSWYQQALGQGPQFIFQYYREEENGRGNFPPRFSGLQFPNYSSELNVNALELDDSALYLCASSRQLAGAFTDTQYFGPGTRLTVL.

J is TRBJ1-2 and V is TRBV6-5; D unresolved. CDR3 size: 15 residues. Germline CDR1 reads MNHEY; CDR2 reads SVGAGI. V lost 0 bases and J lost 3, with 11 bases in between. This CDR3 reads CASSYSIRGHYGYTF. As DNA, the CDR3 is TGTGCCAGCAGTTACTCGATTCGGGGTCACTATGGCTACACCTTC.

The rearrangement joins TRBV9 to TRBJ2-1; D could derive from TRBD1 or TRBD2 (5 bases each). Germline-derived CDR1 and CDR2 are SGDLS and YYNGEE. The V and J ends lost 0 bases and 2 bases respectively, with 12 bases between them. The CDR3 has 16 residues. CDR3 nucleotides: TGTGCCAGCAGCGTAGGGGGGAATCACGCCTACAATGAGCAGTTCTTC. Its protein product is CASSVGGNHAYNEQFF. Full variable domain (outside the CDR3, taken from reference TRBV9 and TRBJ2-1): DSGVTQTPKHLITATGQRVTLRCSPRSGDLSVYWYQQSLDQGLQFLIQYYNGEERAKGNILERFSAQQFPDLHSELNLSSLELGDSALYFCASSVGGNHAYNEQFFGPGTRLTVL.

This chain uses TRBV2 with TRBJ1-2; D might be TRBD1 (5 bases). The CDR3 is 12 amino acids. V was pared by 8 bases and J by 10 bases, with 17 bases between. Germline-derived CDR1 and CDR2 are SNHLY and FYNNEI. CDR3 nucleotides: TGTGCCAGCTCACCGACCGTAGGGGTCTACACCTTC. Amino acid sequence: CASSPTVGVYTF.

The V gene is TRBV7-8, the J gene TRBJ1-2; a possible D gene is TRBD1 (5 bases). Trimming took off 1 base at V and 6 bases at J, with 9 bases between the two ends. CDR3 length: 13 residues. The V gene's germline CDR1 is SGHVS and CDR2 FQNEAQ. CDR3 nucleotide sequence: TGTGCCAGCAGCTTAGATGGGGCGAATGGCTACACCTTC. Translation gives CASSLDGANGYTF.

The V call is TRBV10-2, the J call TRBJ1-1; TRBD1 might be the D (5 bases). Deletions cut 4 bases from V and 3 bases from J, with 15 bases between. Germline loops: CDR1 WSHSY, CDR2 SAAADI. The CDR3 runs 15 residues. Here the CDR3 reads CASSGDRGSYTEAFF. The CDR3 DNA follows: TGCGCCAGCAGTGGAGACAGAGGATCGTACACTGAAGCTTTCTTT.